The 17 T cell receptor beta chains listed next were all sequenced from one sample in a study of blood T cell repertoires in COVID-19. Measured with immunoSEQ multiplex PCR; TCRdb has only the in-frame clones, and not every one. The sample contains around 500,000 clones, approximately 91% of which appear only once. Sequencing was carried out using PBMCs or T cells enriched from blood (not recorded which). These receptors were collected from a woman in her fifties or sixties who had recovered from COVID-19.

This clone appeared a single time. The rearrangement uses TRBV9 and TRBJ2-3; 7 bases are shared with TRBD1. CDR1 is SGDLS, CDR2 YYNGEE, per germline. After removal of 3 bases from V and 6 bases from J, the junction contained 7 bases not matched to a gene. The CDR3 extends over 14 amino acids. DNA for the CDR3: TGTGCCAGCAGCGGAGGGGGCGTTGGTGATACGCAGTATTTT. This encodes CASSGGGVGDTQYF.

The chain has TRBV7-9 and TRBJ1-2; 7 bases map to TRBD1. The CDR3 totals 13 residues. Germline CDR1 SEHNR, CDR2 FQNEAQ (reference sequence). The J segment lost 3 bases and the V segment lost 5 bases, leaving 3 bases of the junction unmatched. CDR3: CASSAGTDYGYTF. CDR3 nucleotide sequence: TGTGCCAGCAGCGCCGGGACAGACTATGGCTACACCTTC.

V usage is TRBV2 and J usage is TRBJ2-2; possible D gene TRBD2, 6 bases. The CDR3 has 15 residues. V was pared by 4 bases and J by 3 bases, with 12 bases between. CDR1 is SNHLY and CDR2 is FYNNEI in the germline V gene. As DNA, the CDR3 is TGTGCCAGCAGTGGGGCCAGGAGGGACACCGGGGAGCTGTTTTTT. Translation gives CASSGARRDTGELFF.

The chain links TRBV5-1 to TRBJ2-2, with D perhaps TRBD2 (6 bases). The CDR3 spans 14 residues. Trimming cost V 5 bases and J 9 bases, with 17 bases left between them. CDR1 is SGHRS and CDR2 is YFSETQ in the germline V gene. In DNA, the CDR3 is TGCGCCAGCAGTAGCGGTACTGGGATCTGGGAGCTGTTTTTT. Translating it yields CASSSGTGIWELFF.

CDR3 region: CASSQKGVSTDTQYF. The DNA of the CDR3 is TGCGCCAGCAGCCAGAAGGGAGTGAGCACAGATACGCAGTATTTT. The V call is TRBV4-1, the J call TRBJ2-3; D is perhaps TRBD2 (5 bases). V was pared by 3 bases and J by 0 bases, with 10 bases between. The CDR3 sequence is 15 residues long. The germline V gene encodes CDR1 MGHRA and CDR2 YSYEKL.

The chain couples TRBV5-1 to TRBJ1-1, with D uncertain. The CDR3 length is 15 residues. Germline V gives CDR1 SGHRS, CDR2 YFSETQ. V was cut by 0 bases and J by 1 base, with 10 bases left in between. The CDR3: CASSLDLRGNTEAFF. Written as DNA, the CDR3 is TGCGCCAGCAGCTTGGATTTGCGCGGGAACACTGAAGCTTTCTTT.

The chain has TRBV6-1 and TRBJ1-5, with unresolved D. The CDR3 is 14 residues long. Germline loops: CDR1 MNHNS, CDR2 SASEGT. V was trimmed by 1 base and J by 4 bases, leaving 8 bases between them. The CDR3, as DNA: TGTGCCAGCAGTGAAGGGACGGGGAATCAGCCCCAGCATTTT. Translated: CASSEGTGNQPQHF.

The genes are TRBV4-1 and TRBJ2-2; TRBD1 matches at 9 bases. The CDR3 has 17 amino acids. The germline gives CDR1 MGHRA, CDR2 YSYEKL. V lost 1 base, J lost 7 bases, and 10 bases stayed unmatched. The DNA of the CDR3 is TGCGCCAGCAGCCAAGTAGGCGGGACAGGGTTGGTCGGGGAGCTGTTTTTT. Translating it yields CASSQVGGTGLVGELFF.

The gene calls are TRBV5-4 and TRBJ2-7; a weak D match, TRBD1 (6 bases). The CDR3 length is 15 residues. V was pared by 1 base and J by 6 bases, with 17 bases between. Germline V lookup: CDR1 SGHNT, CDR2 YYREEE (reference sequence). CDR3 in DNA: TGTGCCAGCAGCTTGATACAGGGTCGGCGCGGCGAGCAGTACTTC. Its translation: CASSLIQGRRGEQYF. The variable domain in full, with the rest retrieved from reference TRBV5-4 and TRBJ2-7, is ETGVTQSPTHLIKTRGQQVTLRCSSQSGHNTVSWYQQALGQGPQFIFQYYREEENGRGNFPPRFSGLQFPNYSSELNVNALELDDSALYLCASSLIQGRRGEQYFGPGTRLTVT.

CDR3 in DNA: TGCGCCAGCAGCCAAGGGGGGGTAACCTACGAGCAGTACTTC. This encodes CASSQGGVTYEQYF. The chain has TRBV4-1 and TRBJ2-7, with D possibly being TRBD2 (6 bases). The CDR3 consists of 14 residues. V was shortened by 1 base and J by 2 bases, with 9 bases between the two germline ends. CDR1 is MGHRA, CDR2 YSYEKL, per germline.

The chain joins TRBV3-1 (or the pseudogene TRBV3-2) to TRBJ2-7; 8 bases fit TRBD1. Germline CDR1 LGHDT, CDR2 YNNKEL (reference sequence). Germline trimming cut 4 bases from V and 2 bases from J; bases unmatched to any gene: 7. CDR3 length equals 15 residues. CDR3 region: CASSLGTGGAYEQYF. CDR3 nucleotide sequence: TGTGCCAGCAGCCTCGGGACAGGCGGTGCCTACGAGCAGTACTTC.

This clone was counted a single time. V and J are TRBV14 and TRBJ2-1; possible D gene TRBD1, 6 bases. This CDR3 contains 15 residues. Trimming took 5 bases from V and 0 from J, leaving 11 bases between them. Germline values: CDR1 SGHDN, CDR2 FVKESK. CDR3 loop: CASSNRVSSYNEQFF. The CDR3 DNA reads TGTGCCAGCAGCAACAGGGTGAGCTCCTACAATGAGCAGTTCTTC.

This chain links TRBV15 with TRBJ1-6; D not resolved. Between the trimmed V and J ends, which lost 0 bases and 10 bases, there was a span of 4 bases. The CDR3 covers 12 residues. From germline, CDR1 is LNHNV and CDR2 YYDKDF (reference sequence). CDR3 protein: CATSRDSSPLHF. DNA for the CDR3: TGTGCCACCAGCAGAGATTCGTCACCCCTCCACTTT.

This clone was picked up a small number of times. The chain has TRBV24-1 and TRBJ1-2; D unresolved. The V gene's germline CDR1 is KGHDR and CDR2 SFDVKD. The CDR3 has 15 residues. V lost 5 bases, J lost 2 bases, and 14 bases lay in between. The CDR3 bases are TGTGCCACCAGTGGGGCTCCGCCCCTAAACTATGGCTACACCTTC. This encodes CATSGAPPLNYGYTF.

CDR3: CASSVGQGLYGELFF. DNA for the CDR3: TGTGCCAGCAGCGTCGGACAGGGACTCTACGGGGAGCTGTTTTTT. This sequence joins TRBV28 and TRBJ2-2, with 8 bases identical to TRBD1. V dropped 6 bases and J dropped 7; count of bases not matched to a gene: 10. The CDR3 totals 15 residues. Germline assignment: CDR1 MDHEN and CDR2 SYDVKM. Supplemented by reference TRBV28 and TRBJ2-2, the full variable domain reads DVKVTQSSRYLVKRTGEKVFLECVQDMDHENMFWYRQDPGLGLRLIYFSYDVKMKEKGDIPEGYSVSREKKERFSLILESASTNQTSMYLCASSVGQGLYGELFFGEGSRLTVL.

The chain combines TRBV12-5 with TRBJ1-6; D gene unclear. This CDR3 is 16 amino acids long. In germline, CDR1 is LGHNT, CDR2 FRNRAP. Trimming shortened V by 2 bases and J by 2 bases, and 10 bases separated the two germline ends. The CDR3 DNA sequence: TGTGCTAGTGGTTTGTGGGCGGGCCCCTATAATTCACCCCTCCACTTT. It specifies CASGLWAGPYNSPLHF. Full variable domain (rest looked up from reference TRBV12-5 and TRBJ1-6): DARVTQTPRHKVTEMGQEVTMRCQPILGHNTVFWYRQTMMQGLELLAYFRNRAPLDDSGMPKDRFSAEMPDATLATLKIQPSEPRDSAVYFCASGLWAGPYNSPLHFGNGTRLTVT.

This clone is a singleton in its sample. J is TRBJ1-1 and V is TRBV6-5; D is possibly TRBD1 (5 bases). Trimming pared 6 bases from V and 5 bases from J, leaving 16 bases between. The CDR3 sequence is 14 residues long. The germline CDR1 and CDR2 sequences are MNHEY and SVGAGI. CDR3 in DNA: TGTGCCAGCAGGACGCGGGGGGAGGGAACTGAAGCTTTCTTT. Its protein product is CASRTRGEGTEAFF.